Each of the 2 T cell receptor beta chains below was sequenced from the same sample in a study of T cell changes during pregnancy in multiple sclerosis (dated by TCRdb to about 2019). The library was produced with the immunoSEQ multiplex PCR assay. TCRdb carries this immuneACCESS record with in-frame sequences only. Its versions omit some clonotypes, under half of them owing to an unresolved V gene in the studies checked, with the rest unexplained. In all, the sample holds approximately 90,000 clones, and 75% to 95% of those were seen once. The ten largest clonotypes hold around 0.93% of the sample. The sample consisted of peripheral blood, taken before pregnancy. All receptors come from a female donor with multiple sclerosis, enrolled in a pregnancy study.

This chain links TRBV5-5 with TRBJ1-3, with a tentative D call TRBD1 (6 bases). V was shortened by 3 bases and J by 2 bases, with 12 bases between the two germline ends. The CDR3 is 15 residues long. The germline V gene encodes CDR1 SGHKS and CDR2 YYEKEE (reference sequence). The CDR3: CASSWGPGAGNTIYF. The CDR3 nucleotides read TGTGCCAGCAGCTGGGGGCCAGGGGCTGGAAACACCATATATTTT.

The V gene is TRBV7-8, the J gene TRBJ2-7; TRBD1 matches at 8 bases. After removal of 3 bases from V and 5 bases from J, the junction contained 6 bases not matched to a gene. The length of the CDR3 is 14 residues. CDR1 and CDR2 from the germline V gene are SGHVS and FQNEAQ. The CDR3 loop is CASSFDRGPDEQYF. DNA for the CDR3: TGTGCCAGCAGCTTCGACAGGGGACCGGACGAGCAGTACTTC.